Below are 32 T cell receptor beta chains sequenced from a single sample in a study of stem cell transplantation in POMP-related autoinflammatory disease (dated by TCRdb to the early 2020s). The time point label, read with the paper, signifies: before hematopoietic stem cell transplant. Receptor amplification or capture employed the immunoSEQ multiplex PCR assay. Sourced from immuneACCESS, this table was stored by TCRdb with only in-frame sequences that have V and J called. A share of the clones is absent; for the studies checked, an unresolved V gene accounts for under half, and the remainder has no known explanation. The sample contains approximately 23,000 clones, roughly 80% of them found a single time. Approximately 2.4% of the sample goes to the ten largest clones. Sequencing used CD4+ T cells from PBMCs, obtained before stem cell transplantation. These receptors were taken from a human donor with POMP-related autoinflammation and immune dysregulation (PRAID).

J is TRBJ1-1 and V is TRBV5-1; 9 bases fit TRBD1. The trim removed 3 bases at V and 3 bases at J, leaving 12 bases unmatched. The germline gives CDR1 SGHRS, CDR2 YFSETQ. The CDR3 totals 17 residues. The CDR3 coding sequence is TGCGCCAGCAGCTATAGGCCCGGGACAGGGCGCGACACTGAAGCTTTCTTT. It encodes CASSYRPGTGRDTEAFF.

The CDR3 bases are TGTGCCAGCAGCTGGATAACAGGGCGTAGTGGCTACACCTTC. It codes for CASSWITGRSGYTF. This rearrangement joins TRBV6-5 to TRBJ1-2; a possible D gene is TRBD1 (6 bases). The germline V and J ends were trimmed by 6 bases and 7 bases, with 18 bases remaining between them. This CDR3 is built from 14 residues. CDR1 is MNHEY, CDR2 SVGAGI, per germline.

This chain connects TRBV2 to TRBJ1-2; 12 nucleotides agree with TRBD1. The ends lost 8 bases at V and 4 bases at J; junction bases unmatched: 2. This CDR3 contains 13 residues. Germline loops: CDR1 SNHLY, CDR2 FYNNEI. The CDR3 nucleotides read TGTGCCAGCCGGGACAGGGGGCTCTATGGCTACACCTTC. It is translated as CASRDRGLYGYTF.

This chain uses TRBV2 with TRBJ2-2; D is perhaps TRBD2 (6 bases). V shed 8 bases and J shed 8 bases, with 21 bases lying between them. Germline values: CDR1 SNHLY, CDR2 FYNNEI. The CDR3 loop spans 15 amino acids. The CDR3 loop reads CASVKTSGFLGELFF. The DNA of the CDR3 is TGTGCCAGCGTGAAGACGAGCGGGTTCCTTGGGGAGCTGTTTTTT.

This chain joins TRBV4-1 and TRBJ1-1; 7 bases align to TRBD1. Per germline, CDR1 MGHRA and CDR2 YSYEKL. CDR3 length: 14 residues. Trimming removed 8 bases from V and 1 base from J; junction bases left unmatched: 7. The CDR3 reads CASAFQGENTEAFF. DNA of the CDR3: TGCGCCAGCGCTTTTCAGGGGGAGAACACTGAAGCTTTCTTT.

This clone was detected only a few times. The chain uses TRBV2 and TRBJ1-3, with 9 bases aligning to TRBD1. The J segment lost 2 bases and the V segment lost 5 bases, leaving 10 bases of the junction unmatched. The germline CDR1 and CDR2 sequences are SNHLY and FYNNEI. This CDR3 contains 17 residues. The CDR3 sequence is CASSPPGQGRTGNTIYF. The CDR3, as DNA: TGTGCCAGCAGTCCCCCGGGACAGGGAAGAACTGGAAACACCATATATTTT.

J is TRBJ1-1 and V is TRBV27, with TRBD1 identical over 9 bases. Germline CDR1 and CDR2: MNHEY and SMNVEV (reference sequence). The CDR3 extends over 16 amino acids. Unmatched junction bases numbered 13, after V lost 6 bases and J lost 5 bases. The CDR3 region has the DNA TGTGCCAGCAGGGTTATAACAGGGGGCGGTAAGACTGAAGCTTTCTTT. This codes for CASRVITGGGKTEAFF.

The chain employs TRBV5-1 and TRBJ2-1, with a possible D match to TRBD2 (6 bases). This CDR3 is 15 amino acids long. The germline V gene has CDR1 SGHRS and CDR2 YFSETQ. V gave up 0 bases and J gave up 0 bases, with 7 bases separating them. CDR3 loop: CASSLGLGSYNEQFF. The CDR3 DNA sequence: TGCGCCAGCAGCTTGGGACTAGGCTCCTACAATGAGCAGTTCTTC.

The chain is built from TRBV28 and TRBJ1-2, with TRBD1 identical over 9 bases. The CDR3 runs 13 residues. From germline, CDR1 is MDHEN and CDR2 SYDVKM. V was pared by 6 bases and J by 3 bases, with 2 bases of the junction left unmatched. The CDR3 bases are TGTGCCAGCAGAACAGGGGGCGACTATGGCTACACCTTC. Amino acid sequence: CASRTGGDYGYTF.

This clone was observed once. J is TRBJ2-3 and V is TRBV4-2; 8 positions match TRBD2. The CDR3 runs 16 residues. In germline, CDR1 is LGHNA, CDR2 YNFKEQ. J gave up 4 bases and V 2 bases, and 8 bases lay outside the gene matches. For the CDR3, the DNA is TGTGCCAGCAGCCAAAGGAGGCGGGGGGTTGCAGATACGCAGTATTTT. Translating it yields CASSQRRRGVADTQYF.

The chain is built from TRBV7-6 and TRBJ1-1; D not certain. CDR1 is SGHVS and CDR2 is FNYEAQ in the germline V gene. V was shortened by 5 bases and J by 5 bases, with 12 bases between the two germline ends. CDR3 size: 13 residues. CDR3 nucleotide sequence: TGTGCCAGCAGCAGTCCCCTTGGAACTGAAGCTTTCTTT. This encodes CASSSPLGTEAFF.

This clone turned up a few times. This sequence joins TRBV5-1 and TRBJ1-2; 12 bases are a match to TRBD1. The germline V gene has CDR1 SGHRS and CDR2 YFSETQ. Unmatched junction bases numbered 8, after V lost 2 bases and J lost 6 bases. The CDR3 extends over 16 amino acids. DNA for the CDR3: TGCGCCAGCAGCTTAGTTCCGGGACAGGGGGCGCATGGCTACACCTTC. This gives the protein CASSLVPGQGAHGYTF.

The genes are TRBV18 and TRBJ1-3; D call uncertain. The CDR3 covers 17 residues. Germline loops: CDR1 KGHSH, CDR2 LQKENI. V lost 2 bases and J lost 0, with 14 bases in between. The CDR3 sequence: CASSPFMRQNSGNTIYF. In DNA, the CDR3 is TGTGCCAGCTCACCATTTATGAGGCAGAACTCTGGAAACACCATATATTTT.

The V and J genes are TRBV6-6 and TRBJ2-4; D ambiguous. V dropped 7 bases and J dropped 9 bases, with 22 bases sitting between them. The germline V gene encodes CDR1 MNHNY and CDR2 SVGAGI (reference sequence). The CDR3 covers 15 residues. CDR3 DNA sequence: TGTGCCAGCAACCCCCAGCGCGGCCCGTTTACCATTCAGTACTTC. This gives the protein CASNPQRGPFTIQYF.

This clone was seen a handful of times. The CDR3 bases are TGTGCCAGCAGCGTAGAACCAGGGAAGCAGCCCCAGCATTTT. This encodes CASSVEPGKQPQHF. The chain has TRBV9 and TRBJ1-5, with a possible D match to TRBD1 (5 bases). The CDR3 length is 14 residues. Germline CDR1 SGDLS, CDR2 YYNGEE. Trimming took off 0 bases at V and 7 bases at J, with 11 bases between the two ends.

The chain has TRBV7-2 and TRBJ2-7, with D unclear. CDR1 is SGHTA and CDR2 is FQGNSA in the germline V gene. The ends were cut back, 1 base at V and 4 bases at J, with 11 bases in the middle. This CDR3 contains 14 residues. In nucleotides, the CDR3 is TGTGCCAGCAGCTTAGTAGGGCATAATTACGAGCAGTACTTC. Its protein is CASSLVGHNYEQYF.

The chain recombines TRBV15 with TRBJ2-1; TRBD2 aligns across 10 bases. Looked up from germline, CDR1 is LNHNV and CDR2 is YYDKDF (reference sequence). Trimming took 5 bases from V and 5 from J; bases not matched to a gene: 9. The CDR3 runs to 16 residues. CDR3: CATSQMGLASDNEQFF. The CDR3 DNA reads TGTGCCACCAGCCAGATGGGACTAGCGAGTGACAATGAGCAGTTCTTC.

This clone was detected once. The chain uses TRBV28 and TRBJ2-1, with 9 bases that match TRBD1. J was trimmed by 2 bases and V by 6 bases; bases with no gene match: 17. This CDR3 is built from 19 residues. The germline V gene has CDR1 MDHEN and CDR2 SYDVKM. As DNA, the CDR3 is TGTGCCAGCAGACATCTACAAGGGCCGAGACAGGGGGCCTACAATGAGCAGTTCTTC. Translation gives CASRHLQGPRQGAYNEQFF.

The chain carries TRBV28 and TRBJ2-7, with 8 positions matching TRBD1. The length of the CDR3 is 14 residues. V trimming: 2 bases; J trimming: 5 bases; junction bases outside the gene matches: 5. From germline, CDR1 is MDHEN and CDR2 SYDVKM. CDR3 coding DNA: TGTGCCAGCAGTTTAAGACAGGGGCGCAACGAGCAGTACTTC. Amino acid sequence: CASSLRQGRNEQYF.

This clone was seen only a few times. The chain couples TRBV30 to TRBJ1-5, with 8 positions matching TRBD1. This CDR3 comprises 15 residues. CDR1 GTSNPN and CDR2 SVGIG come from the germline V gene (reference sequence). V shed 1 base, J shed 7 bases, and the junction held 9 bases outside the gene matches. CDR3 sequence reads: CAWSALDRGGQPQHF. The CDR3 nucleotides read TGTGCCTGGAGTGCTCTCGACAGGGGAGGACAGCCCCAGCATTTT.

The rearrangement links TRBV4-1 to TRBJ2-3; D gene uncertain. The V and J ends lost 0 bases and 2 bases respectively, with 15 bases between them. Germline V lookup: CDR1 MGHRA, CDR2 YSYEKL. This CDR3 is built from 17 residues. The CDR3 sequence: CASSQDAGPRPTDTQYF. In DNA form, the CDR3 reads TGCGCCAGCAGCCAAGATGCTGGACCTCGGCCCACAGATACGCAGTATTTT.

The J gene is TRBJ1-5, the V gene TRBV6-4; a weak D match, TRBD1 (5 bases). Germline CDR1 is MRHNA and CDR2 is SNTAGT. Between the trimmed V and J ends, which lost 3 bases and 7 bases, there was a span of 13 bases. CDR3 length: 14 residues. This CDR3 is CASSESGGGQPQHF. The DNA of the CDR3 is TGTGCCAGCAGTGAATCGGGGGGGGGACAGCCCCAGCATTTT.

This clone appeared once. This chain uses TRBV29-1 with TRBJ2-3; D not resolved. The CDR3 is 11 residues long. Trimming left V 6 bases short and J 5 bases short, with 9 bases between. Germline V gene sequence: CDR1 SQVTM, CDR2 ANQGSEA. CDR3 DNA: TGCAGCGTGGACCGAGGAGATACGCAGTATTTT. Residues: CSVDRGDTQYF.

In nucleotides, the CDR3 is TGTGCCAGCAGTATAGCGGGAGGGCATCAAGAGACCCAGTACTTC. Protein: CASSIAGGHQETQYF. This chain joins TRBV28 and TRBJ2-5; 11 nucleotides match TRBD2. This CDR3 region has 15 residues. J gave up 2 bases and V 5 bases, and 4 bases lay outside the gene matches. The germline V gene encodes CDR1 MDHEN and CDR2 SYDVKM.

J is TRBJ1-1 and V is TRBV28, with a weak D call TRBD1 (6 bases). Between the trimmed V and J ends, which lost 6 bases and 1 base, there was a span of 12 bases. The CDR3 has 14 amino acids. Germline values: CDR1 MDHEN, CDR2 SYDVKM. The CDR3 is CASSSGGPNTEAFF. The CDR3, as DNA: TGTGCCAGCAGCTCCGGGGGGCCGAACACTGAAGCTTTCTTT.

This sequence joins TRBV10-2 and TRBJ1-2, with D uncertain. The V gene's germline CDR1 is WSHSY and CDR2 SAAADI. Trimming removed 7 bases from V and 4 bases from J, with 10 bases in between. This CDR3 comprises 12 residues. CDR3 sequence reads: CASNGNTYGYTF. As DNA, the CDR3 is TGCGCCAGCAATGGGAATACCTATGGCTACACCTTC.

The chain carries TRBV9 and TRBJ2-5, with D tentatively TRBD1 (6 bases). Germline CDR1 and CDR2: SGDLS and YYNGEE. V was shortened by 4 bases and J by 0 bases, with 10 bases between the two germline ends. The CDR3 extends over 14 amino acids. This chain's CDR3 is CASSSRQDQETQYF. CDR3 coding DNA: TGTGCCAGCAGCTCCCGACAGGACCAAGAGACCCAGTACTTC.

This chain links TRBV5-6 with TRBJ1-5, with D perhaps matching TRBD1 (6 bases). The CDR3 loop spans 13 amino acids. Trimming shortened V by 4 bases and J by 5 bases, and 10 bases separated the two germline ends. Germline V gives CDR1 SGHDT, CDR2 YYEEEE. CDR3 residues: CASSGQPDQPQHF. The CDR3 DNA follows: TGTGCCAGCAGCGGACAGCCTGATCAGCCCCAGCATTTT.

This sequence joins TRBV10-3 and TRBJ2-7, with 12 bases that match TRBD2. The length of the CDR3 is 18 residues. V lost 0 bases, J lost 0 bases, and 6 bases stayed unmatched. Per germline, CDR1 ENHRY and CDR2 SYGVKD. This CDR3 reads CAISESGRGLAGSYEQYF. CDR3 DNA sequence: TGTGCCATCAGTGAGTCGGGGCGGGGACTAGCGGGCTCCTACGAGCAGTACTTC.

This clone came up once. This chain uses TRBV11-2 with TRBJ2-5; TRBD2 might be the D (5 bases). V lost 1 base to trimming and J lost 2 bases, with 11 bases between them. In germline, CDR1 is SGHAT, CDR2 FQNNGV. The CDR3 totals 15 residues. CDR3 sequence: CASSLARVLQETQYF. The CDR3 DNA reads TGTGCCAGCAGCTTAGCGCGGGTGCTTCAAGAGACCCAGTACTTC.

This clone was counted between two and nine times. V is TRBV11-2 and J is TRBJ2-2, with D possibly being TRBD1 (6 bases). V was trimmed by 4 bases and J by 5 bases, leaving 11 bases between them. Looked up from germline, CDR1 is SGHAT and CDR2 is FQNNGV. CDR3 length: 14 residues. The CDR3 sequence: CASSYYRETGELFF. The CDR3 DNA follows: TGTGCCAGCAGCTATTACAGGGAAACCGGGGAGCTGTTTTTT.

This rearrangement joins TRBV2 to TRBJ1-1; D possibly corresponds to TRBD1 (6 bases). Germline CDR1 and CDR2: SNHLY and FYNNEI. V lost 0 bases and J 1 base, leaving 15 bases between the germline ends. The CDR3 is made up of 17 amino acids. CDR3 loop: CASSEALFRTENTEAFF. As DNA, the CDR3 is TGTGCCAGCAGTGAAGCGCTTTTTAGGACAGAGAACACTGAAGCTTTCTTT.